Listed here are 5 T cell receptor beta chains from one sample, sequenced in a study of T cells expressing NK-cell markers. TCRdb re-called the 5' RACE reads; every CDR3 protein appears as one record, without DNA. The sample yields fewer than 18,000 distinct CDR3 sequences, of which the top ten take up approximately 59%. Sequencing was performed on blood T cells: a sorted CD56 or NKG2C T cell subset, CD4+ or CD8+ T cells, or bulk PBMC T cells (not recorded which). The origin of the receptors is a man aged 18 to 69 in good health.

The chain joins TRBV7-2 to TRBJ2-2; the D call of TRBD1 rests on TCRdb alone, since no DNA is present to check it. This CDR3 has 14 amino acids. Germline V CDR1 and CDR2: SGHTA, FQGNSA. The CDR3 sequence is CASTSFGGTGELFF. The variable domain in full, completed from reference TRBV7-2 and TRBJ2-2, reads GAGVSQSPSNKVTEKGKDVELRCDPISGHTALYWYRQSLGQGLEFLIYFQGNSAPDKSGLPSDRFSAERTGGSVSTLTIQRTQQEDSAVYLCASTSFGGTGELFFGEGSRLTVL.

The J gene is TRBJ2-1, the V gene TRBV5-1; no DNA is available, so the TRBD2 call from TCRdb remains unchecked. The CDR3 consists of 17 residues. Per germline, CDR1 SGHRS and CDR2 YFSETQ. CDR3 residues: CASSFDALAGVGNEQFF. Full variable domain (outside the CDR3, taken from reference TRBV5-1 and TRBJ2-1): KAGVTQTPRYLIKTRGQQVTLSCSPISGHRSVSWYQQTPGQGLQFLFEYFSETQRNKGNFPGRFSGRQFSNSRSEMNVSTLELGDSALYLCASSFDALAGVGNEQFFGPGTRLTVL.

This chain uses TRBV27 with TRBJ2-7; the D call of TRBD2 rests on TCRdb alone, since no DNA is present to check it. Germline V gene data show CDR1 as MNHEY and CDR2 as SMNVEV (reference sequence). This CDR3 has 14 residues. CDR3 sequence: CASSLSGLVGEQYF.

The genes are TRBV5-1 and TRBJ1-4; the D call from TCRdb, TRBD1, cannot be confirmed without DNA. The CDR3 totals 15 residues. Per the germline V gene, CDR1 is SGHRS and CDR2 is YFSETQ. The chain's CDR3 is CASSLGTGGNEKLFF.

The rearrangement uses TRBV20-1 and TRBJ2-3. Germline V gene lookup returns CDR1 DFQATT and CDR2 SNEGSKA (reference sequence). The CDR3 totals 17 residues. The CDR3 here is CSARDVLGHTSTDTQYF.